The clone carrying this T cell receptor (beta chain) was found once. Antigen unknown. The sample belongs to a study of OX40 agonist ivuxolimab in advanced cancers. Profiling relied on immunoSEQ multiplex PCR, and the TCRdb table lists in-frame clones only, not all of them. This table holds 70,000 to 95,000 clones, 92% found once. General observations from the study: The authors also found low normalized T-cell clonal expansion in some nonresponders. Clonal expansion was seen in CD4+ and CD8+ blood T cells by week 6 at 0.1 to 3.0 mg/kg.

This receptor was obtained from an adult with an advanced solid tumor such as melanoma, head and neck, liver or kidney cancer. Source: CD4+ or CD8+ T cells sorted from blood, taken in a trial of the OX40 agonist ivuxolimab.

CDR3 loop: CATGQGSEKLFF. Written as DNA, the CDR3 is TGTGCCACTGGCCAGGGAAGTGAAAAACTGTTTTTT. The chain is built from TRBV28 and TRBJ1-4; D is perhaps TRBD1 (5 bases). The CDR3 extends over 12 amino acids. V lost 10 bases and J lost 7, with 13 bases in between. Germline CDR1 is MDHEN and CDR2 is SYDVKM. The variable domain in full, completed from reference TRBV28 and TRBJ1-4, reads DVKVTQSSRYLVKRTGEKVFLECVQDMDHENMFWYRQDPGLGLRLIYFSYDVKMKEKGDIPEGYSVSREKKERFSLILESASTNQTSMYLCATGQGSEKLFFGSGTQLSVL.